These 28 T cell receptor beta chains were sequenced from one sample in a study of shared clonotypes between healthy human individuals. The method was immunoSEQ multiplex PCR; TCRdb's version includes in-frame clones alone and lacks a portion of them. This repertoire shows a few hundred thousand clones, roughly 96% found once; its top ten account for around 0.32%. The sequenced sample consisted of memory CD8+ T cells sorted from blood. Subset reported: CD45RO+ cells pooled with CCR7-negative TemRA cells. These receptors were taken from a man aged 30 to 45 in good health.

This clone was observed once. The chain has TRBV30 and TRBJ1-2; D call uncertain. Germline V gene sequence: CDR1 GTSNPN, CDR2 SVGIG (reference sequence). The CDR3 is made up of 13 amino acids. V was pared by 3 bases and J by 7 bases, with 15 bases between. The DNA for the CDR3 is TGTGCCTGGAGCCCTATCTTTAATGGTGGCTACACCTTC. It encodes CAWSPIFNGGYTF.

The chain links TRBV19 to TRBJ1-5; D call uncertain. Trimming left V 1 base short and J 7 bases short, with 11 bases between. Germline V gives CDR1 LNHDA, CDR2 SQIVND (reference sequence). The CDR3 extends over 14 amino acids. The CDR3 sequence: CASSIVGFEQPQHF. As DNA, the CDR3 is TGTGCCAGTAGTATAGTGGGGTTCGAACAGCCCCAGCATTTT.

The CDR3, as DNA: TGTGCCAGCAGTTTAGCGTCAGGGGTCTACGAGCAGTACTTC. Translation gives CASSLASGVYEQYF. This chain links TRBV28 with TRBJ2-7, with D possibly TRBD1 on 6 matching bases. Trimming shortened V by 2 bases and J by 3 bases, and 11 bases separated the two germline ends. The CDR3 consists of 14 residues. Per the germline V gene, CDR1 is MDHEN and CDR2 is SYDVKM. Drawing the rest from reference TRBV28 and TRBJ2-7, the complete variable domain is DVKVTQSSRYLVKRTGEKVFLECVQDMDHENMFWYRQDPGLGLRLIYFSYDVKMKEKGDIPEGYSVSREKKERFSLILESASTNQTSMYLCASSLASGVYEQYFGPGTRLTVT.

This clone has a single count. Other DNA sequences in the same sample also yield this CDR3. The gene calls are TRBV28 and TRBJ1-2, with D tentatively TRBD1 (5 bases). V was clipped by 3 bases and J by 2 bases, with 7 bases between them. The germline V gene has CDR1 MDHEN and CDR2 SYDVKM. This CDR3 is built from 13 residues. CDR3 amino acids: CASSLGQNYGYTF. CDR3 bases: TGTGCCAGCAGTTTGGGGCAGAACTATGGCTACACCTTC.

The V gene is TRBV4-2, the J gene TRBJ1-4, with 7 positions matching TRBD1. The CDR3 is 15 amino acids. Germline CDR1 reads LGHNA; CDR2 reads YNFKEQ. J gave up 5 bases and V 2 bases, and 5 bases lay outside the gene matches. The CDR3 reads CASSQPGTVNEKLFF. The CDR3 DNA is TGTGCCAGCAGCCAACCCGGGACAGTAAATGAAAAACTGTTTTTT.

The chain has TRBV14 and TRBJ2-6; unclear D gene. The V gene's germline CDR1 is SGHDN and CDR2 FVKESK. The CDR3 has 15 amino acids. V was shortened by 3 bases and J by 5 bases, with 11 bases between the two germline ends. This chain's CDR3 is CASSHSALRANVLTF. DNA for the CDR3: TGTGCCAGCAGCCACAGCGCTCTAAGGGCCAACGTCCTGACTTTC.

This rearrangement joins TRBV5-4 to TRBJ2-3, with D tentatively TRBD2 (5 bases). There are 15 residues in the CDR3. The V and J ends lost 1 base and 4 bases respectively, with 13 bases between them. Germline CDR1 reads SGHNT; CDR2 reads YYREEE (reference sequence). The CDR3 is CASSLFGIGSDTQYF. In DNA form, the CDR3 reads TGTGCCAGCAGCTTGTTCGGGATAGGGTCAGATACGCAGTATTTT.

This chain connects TRBV5-1 to TRBJ2-7, with TRBD1 matching 9 bases. This CDR3 region has 12 residues. Looked up from germline, CDR1 is SGHRS and CDR2 is YFSETQ. The V gene end was trimmed by 3 bases and the J gene end by 6 bases; junction bases not matched to a gene: 1. CDR3 in amino acids: CASSSTGGEQYF. CDR3 in DNA: TGCGCCAGCAGCTCGACAGGGGGCGAGCAGTACTTC.

The rearrangement joins TRBV7-9 to TRBJ2-1, with D unresolved. Looked up from germline, CDR1 is SEHNR and CDR2 is FQNEAQ (reference sequence). The CDR3 has 12 residues. Between the trimmed V and J ends, which lost 6 bases and 8 bases, there was a span of 11 bases. CDR3: CASSPRWDEQFF. As DNA, the CDR3 is TGTGCCAGCAGTCCCAGGTGGGATGAGCAGTTCTTC.

The chain uses TRBV5-1 and TRBJ2-2, with a tentative D call TRBD1 (5 bases). The CDR3 loop spans 15 amino acids. CDR1 is SGHRS, CDR2 YFSETQ, per germline. V was clipped by 4 bases and J by 8 bases, with 18 bases between them. CDR3 in DNA: TGCGCCAGCAGCCGGACAAGTTCTGCGCTAGGGGAGCTGTTTTTT. As protein: CASSRTSSALGELFF. The full variable domain, with the rest looked up from reference TRBV5-1 and TRBJ2-2, is KAGVTQTPRYLIKTRGQQVTLSCSPISGHRSVSWYQQTPGQGLQFLFEYFSETQRNKGNFPGRFSGRQFSNSRSEMNVSTLELGDSALYLCASSRTSSALGELFFGEGSRLTVL.

V is TRBV4-1 and J is TRBJ2-4, with a weak D call TRBD2 (5 bases). V was pared by 4 bases and J by 11 bases, with 15 bases between. CDR1 is MGHRA and CDR2 is YSYEKL in the germline V gene. The CDR3 runs to 13 residues. CDR3 in amino acids: CASSLDVRAFQYF. The CDR3 nucleotides are TGCGCCAGCAGCCTGGACGTGCGGGCGTTTCAGTACTTC.

This sequence joins TRBV5-1 and TRBJ2-1, with 13 bases aligning to TRBD2. There are 18 residues in the CDR3. The germline V gene encodes CDR1 SGHRS and CDR2 YFSETQ. The junction had 8 bases not matched to a gene; V was cut back by 0 bases and J by 5 bases. This CDR3 reads CASSLGTSGRAANNEQFF. The CDR3 nucleotides are TGCGCCAGCAGCTTGGGAACTAGCGGGAGGGCCGCAAACAATGAGCAGTTCTTC.

This clone was seen once. This rearrangement joins TRBV28 to TRBJ2-7, with 10 bases aligning to TRBD1. The CDR3 covers 13 residues. The V gene's germline CDR1 is MDHEN and CDR2 SYDVKM. Losses at the gene ends were 6 bases for V and 3 bases for J; bases not matched to a gene: 2. CDR3 residues: CASRGQGVYEQYF. CDR3 in DNA: TGTGCCAGCAGAGGACAGGGGGTCTACGAGCAGTACTTC.

In its sample, this clone was seen once. The rearrangement links TRBV29-1 to TRBJ1-2; D unclear. The germline gives CDR1 SQVTM, CDR2 ANQGSEA. The V end lost 8 bases, the J end lost 0 bases, and 13 bases lay between the germline ends. CDR3 length equals 13 residues. CDR3 region: CSSQFITNYGYTF. Written as DNA, the CDR3 is TGCAGCTCTCAATTCATTACTAACTATGGCTACACCTTC.

This rearrangement joins TRBV28 to TRBJ1-5; 7 bases align to TRBD1. V gave up 6 bases and J gave up 3 bases; unmatched junction bases: 8. CDR3 length equals 15 residues. CDR1 and CDR2 (germline): MDHEN, SYDVKM. The CDR3 loop reads CASRVGTATNQPQHF. The CDR3 coding sequence is TGTGCCAGCAGGGTCGGGACAGCGACCAATCAGCCCCAGCATTTT.

This chain joins TRBV5-6 and TRBJ1-2, with 8 bases identical to TRBD1. CDR3 length: 14 amino acids. CDR1 and CDR2 (germline): SGHDT, YYEEEE. V lost 4 bases, J lost 5 bases, and 7 bases stayed unmatched. The CDR3 DNA sequence: TGTGCCAGCAGCCCGGGACAGGTGAATTATGGCTACACCTTC. The encoded protein is CASSPGQVNYGYTF.

This chain joins TRBV28 and TRBJ2-1, with D unclear. The CDR3 runs to 11 residues. V was pared by 6 bases and J by 2 bases, with 2 bases between. Germline values: CDR1 MDHEN, CDR2 SYDVKM. In DNA, the CDR3 is TGTGCCAGCAGGGCCTACAATGAGCAGTTCTTC. Protein: CASRAYNEQFF.

V gene TRBV28 combines with J gene TRBJ1-2; 7 bases align to TRBD1. The CDR3 covers 17 residues. V lost 3 bases and J lost 8; bases outside the gene matches: 18. The germline V gene encodes CDR1 MDHEN and CDR2 SYDVKM. The DNA of the CDR3 is TGTGCCAGCAGTTTCCACCCAGGGGGGGGGTTTAAGGGAGGCTACACCTTC. Amino acids: CASSFHPGGGFKGGYTF.

The V and J genes are TRBV30 and TRBJ2-2; D possibly uses TRBD1 or TRBD2 (5 bases each). Trimming cost V 3 bases and J 0 bases, with 8 bases left between them. The CDR3 is made up of 14 amino acids. CDR1 is GTSNPN and CDR2 is SVGIG in the germline V gene (reference sequence). The CDR3 region is CAWRGRPNTGELFF. The DNA of the CDR3 is TGTGCCTGGAGGGGACGGCCGAACACCGGGGAGCTGTTTTTT.

V and J are TRBV14 and TRBJ2-5; 7 bases match TRBD2. The CDR3 has 15 residues. In germline, CDR1 is SGHDN, CDR2 FVKESK. Losses at the gene ends were 0 bases for V and 5 bases for J; bases not matched to a gene: 6. The CDR3 DNA follows: TGTGCCAGCAGCCAAGATCCTAGCGGACGCGAGACCCAGTACTTC. Its translation is CASSQDPSGRETQYF.

The CDR3 sequence is CAWSLNGYEQYF. The CDR3 DNA reads as TGTGCCTGGTCCCTCAACGGATACGAGCAGTACTTC. The rearrangement joins TRBV30 to TRBJ2-7; D unclear. The V end was cut by 5 bases, the J end by 4 bases, with 12 bases between. This CDR3 has 12 residues. The germline gives CDR1 GTSNPN, CDR2 SVGIG (reference sequence).

The J gene is TRBJ2-5, the V gene TRBV5-1; 7 nucleotides align to TRBD1. V lost 6 bases to trimming and J lost 3 bases; unmatched junction nucleotides: 8. Germline-derived CDR1 and CDR2 are SGHRS and YFSETQ. The CDR3 consists of 14 residues. CDR3 residues: CASTTGTAKETQYF. Written as DNA, the CDR3 is TGCGCCAGCACGACCGGGACAGCGAAAGAGACCCAGTACTTC. Full variable domain (rest looked up from reference TRBV5-1 and TRBJ2-5): KAGVTQTPRYLIKTRGQQVTLSCSPISGHRSVSWYQQTPGQGLQFLFEYFSETQRNKGNFPGRFSGRQFSNSRSEMNVSTLELGDSALYLCASTTGTAKETQYFGPGTRLLVL.

This clone showed up just once. This chain connects TRBV9 to TRBJ2-1, with D tentatively TRBD2 (6 bases). The V and J ends lost 4 bases and 10 bases respectively, with 15 bases between them. Germline V gene lookup returns CDR1 SGDLS and CDR2 YYNGEE. The CDR3 has 13 amino acids. The CDR3 region is CASSPPLGGEQFF. The CDR3 nucleotides are TGTGCCAGCAGCCCCCCTCTTGGGGGGGAGCAGTTCTTC.

V and J are TRBV5-1 and TRBJ2-5; D ambiguous. The CDR3 loop spans 13 amino acids. Per the germline V gene, CDR1 is SGHRS and CDR2 is YFSETQ. V was trimmed by 0 bases and J by 5 bases, leaving 8 bases between them. In DNA, the CDR3 is TGCGCCAGCAGCTTGGAGCGTCTGGAGACCCAGTACTTC. As protein: CASSLERLETQYF.

V is TRBV30 and J is TRBJ1-1; a possible D gene is TRBD1 (6 bases). Per the germline V gene, CDR1 is GTSNPN and CDR2 is SVGIG (reference sequence). This CDR3 is built from 17 residues. V was pared by 3 bases and J by 5 bases, with 25 bases between. The chain's CDR3 is CAWSQTTGTWGGTEAFF. CDR3 bases: TGTGCCTGGAGCCAAACGACCGGGACATGGGGTGGAACTGAAGCTTTCTTT.

The chain links TRBV28 to TRBJ2-2, with 7 bases matching TRBD1. With 6 bases clipped from V and 6 bases from J, the junction kept 7 bases outside the gene matches. CDR3 length: 14 amino acids. In germline, CDR1 is MDHEN, CDR2 SYDVKM. This CDR3 is CASSYDRVAGELFF. DNA of the CDR3: TGTGCCAGCAGCTATGACAGGGTGGCCGGGGAGCTGTTTTTT. The variable domain in full, completed from reference TRBV28 and TRBJ2-2, reads DVKVTQSSRYLVKRTGEKVFLECVQDMDHENMFWYRQDPGLGLRLIYFSYDVKMKEKGDIPEGYSVSREKKERFSLILESASTNQTSMYLCASSYDRVAGELFFGEGSRLTVL.

This chain joins TRBV5-4 and TRBJ2-6, with D perhaps matching TRBD1 (6 bases). The CDR3 is 17 amino acids. V shed 2 bases and J shed 0 bases, with 12 bases lying between them. Germline CDR1 reads SGHNT; CDR2 reads YYREEE (reference sequence). The CDR3 spells CASSLAGVLSGANVLTF. CDR3 bases: TGTGCCAGCAGCTTAGCAGGGGTCCTCTCTGGGGCCAACGTCCTGACTTTC.

The rearrangement uses TRBV10-3 and TRBJ2-3, with 8 bases that match TRBD1. This CDR3 region has 15 residues. V trimming: 2 bases; J trimming: 3 bases; junction bases outside the gene matches: 4. Germline V gives CDR1 ENHRY, CDR2 SYGVKD. The CDR3 loop reads CAISENTGGTDTQYF. The CDR3 DNA follows: TGTGCCATCAGTGAGAACACAGGGGGAACAGATACGCAGTATTTT.